What follows are 3 T cell receptor beta chains derived from one specimen sequenced in a study of cytomegalovirus exposure and HLA in healthy donors. Method: immunoSEQ multiplex PCR; TCRdb's copy keeps in-frame clones and lacks some. Of some 68,000 clones in the sample, roughly 96% were seen once. Sequenced: PBMCs. Source of these receptors: a young man in good health and CMV-seronegative.

The chain recombines TRBV6-5 with TRBJ2-7; TRBD1 agrees at 8 bases. V was pared by 2 bases and J by 4 bases, with 7 bases of the junction left unmatched. CDR3 length: 15 residues. Germline CDR1 is MNHEY and CDR2 is SVGAGI. CDR3 protein: CASSYAPGQDYEQYF. The CDR3 nucleotides are TGTGCCAGCAGTTACGCTCCGGGACAGGATTACGAGCAGTACTTC.

V gene TRBV5-4 combines with J gene TRBJ1-2; 7 nucleotides align to TRBD1. CDR1 and CDR2 from the germline V gene are SGHNT and YYREEE (reference sequence). Trimming cost V 0 bases and J 8 bases; bases outside gene matches: 7. This CDR3 has 14 amino acids. CDR3 in amino acids: CASSLETGFRGYTF. CDR3 nucleotide sequence: TGTGCCAGCAGCTTGGAGACAGGGTTTCGAGGCTACACCTTC. The full variable domain, in which reference TRBV5-4 and TRBJ1-2 provide the parts outside the CDR3, is ETGVTQSPTHLIKTRGQQVTLRCSSQSGHNTVSWYQQALGQGPQFIFQYYREEENGRGNFPPRFSGLQFPNYSSELNVNALELDDSALYLCASSLETGFRGYTFGSGTRLTVV.

This chain joins TRBV4-2 and TRBJ1-3; 7 positions agree with TRBD1. Per the germline V gene, CDR1 is LGHNA and CDR2 is YNFKEQ. With V trimmed by 2 bases and J by 6 bases, 10 bases remained unmatched. The length of the CDR3 is 16 residues. CDR3 DNA: TGTGCCAGCAGCCAACTTGTAGGGGGCGCTGTAAACACCATATATTTT. This codes for CASSQLVGGAVNTIYF.